The rows below give T cell receptor beta chains drawn from one sample of a study of blood T cells in healthy people across ages. TCRdb itself ran the 5' RACE reads through MiXCR, one entry per CDR3 protein. The data hold more than 900,000 distinct CDR3 sequences, with under 30% observed a single time. These records were also assigned to another study, of T cells of mothers and their children.

The sample was blood. The receptors come from a girl aged 2 to 9 in good health. Each CDR3 is given with its conserved first and last residue. Each record gives: D gene, J gene, clone size, V gene, CDR3 DNA, CDR3 protein. D genes are given only for firm matches. Only some rows state a clone size, as once, few, many or a class for expanded clones.

D gene: TRBD1; J gene: TRBJ1-4; clone size: NA; V gene: TRBV7-2; CDR3 DNA: TGTGCCGGCAGCTTGGAATGGCAGGGGGGTAATGAAAAACTGTTTTTT; CDR3 protein: CAGSLEWQGGNEKLFF
D gene: NA; J gene: TRBJ2-5; clone size: few; V gene: TRBV12-3/TRBV12-4; CDR3 DNA: TGTGCCAGCAGTTTAGCCAATGTCCAAGAGACCCAGTACTTC; CDR3 protein: CASSLANVQETQYF
D gene: NA; J gene: TRBJ2-7; clone size: NA; V gene: TRBV28; CDR3 DNA: TGTGCCAGCAGTCCGCGCCCCCCGGGACCCTATATTGAGCAGTACTTC; CDR3 protein: CASSPRPPGPYIEQYF
D gene: NA; J gene: TRBJ2-5; clone size: NA; V gene: TRBV12-3/TRBV12-4; CDR3 DNA: TGTGCCAGCAGCCCCTCCAGCGGAATGGGGATAGAGACCCAGTACTTC; CDR3 protein: CASSPSSGMGIETQYF
D gene: NA; J gene: TRBJ2-5; clone size: NA; V gene: TRBV9; CDR3 DNA: TGTGCCAGCAGCCCCCGGGACTTTAATTTGAACTTC; CDR3 protein: CASSPRDFNLNF
D gene: NA; J gene: TRBJ2-7; clone size: few; V gene: TRBV13; CDR3 DNA: TGTGCCAGCAGCTCTAGGCTGGGACCCTACGAGCAGTACTTC; CDR3 protein: CASSSRLGPYEQYF
D gene: NA; J gene: TRBJ1-2; clone size: NA; V gene: TRBV29-1; CDR3 DNA: TGCAGCGTCCGACCGGGCCTCCAATCGGGAGGCTACACCTTC; CDR3 protein: CSVRPGLQSGGYTF
D gene: NA; J gene: TRBJ2-5; clone size: NA; V gene: TRBV29-1; CDR3 DNA: TGCAGCGTTGACGTTTCGAACCAAGAGACCCAGTACTTC; CDR3 protein: CSVDVSNQETQYF
D gene: NA; J gene: TRBJ2-2; clone size: NA; V gene: TRBV4-2; CDR3 DNA: TGTGCCAGCAGCCATGATGGGTGGGATGAACACACCGGGGAGCTGTTTTTT; CDR3 protein: CASSHDGWDEHTGELFF
D gene: NA; J gene: TRBJ1-2; clone size: few; V gene: TRBV29-1; CDR3 DNA: TGCAGCGTTGATAGGACTGGGTATGGCTACACCTTC; CDR3 protein: CSVDRTGYGYTF
D gene: NA; J gene: TRBJ1-2; clone size: NA; V gene: TRBV28; CDR3 DNA: TGTGCCAGCAGGACGGCTCGTGGATATGGCTACACCTTC; CDR3 protein: CASRTARGYGYTF
D gene: TRBD2; J gene: TRBJ2-1; clone size: few; V gene: TRBV9; CDR3 DNA: TGTGCCAGCAGCGTGGGGACTAGCGGGGGTTTGGGTGAGCAGTTCTTC; CDR3 protein: CASSVGTSGGLGEQFF
D gene: TRBD2; J gene: TRBJ2-3; clone size: few; V gene: TRBV27; CDR3 DNA: TGTGCCACAGCTCCGGGACTAGCGATAAGCACAGATACGCAGTATTTT; CDR3 protein: CATAPGLAISTDTQYF
D gene: TRBD1; J gene: TRBJ2-7; clone size: once; V gene: TRBV12-3/TRBV12-4; CDR3 DNA: TGTGCCAGCAGTTCCGGGACAGGGGAAGACCACTACGAGCAGTACTTC; CDR3 protein: CASSSGTGEDHYEQYF
D gene: NA; J gene: TRBJ1-6; clone size: few; V gene: TRBV7-8; CDR3 DNA: TGTGCCAGCAGCTTAGCCCTGGCCGGCTCACCCCTCCACTTT; CDR3 protein: CASSLALAGSPLHF
D gene: NA; J gene: TRBJ2-7; clone size: NA; V gene: TRBV10-3; CDR3 DNA: TGTGCCATCATGACAGGCTCCTACGAGCAGTGCTTC; CDR3 protein: CAIMTGSYEQCF
D gene: TRBD1; J gene: TRBJ2-2; clone size: few; V gene: TRBV28; CDR3 DNA: TGTGCCAGCAGTCTACTGGGACAGGGCTACACCGGGGAGCTGTTTTTT; CDR3 protein: CASSLLGQGYTGELFF
D gene: TRBD2; J gene: TRBJ2-1; clone size: few; V gene: TRBV5-4; CDR3 DNA: TGTGCCAGCAGCCTGGGACTAGCGGGAGGTAGTAGCAATGAGCAGTTCTTC; CDR3 protein: CASSLGLAGGSSNEQFF
D gene: NA; J gene: TRBJ2-3; clone size: NA; V gene: TRBV29-1; CDR3 DNA: TGCAGCTCTCTCGTTGGGGCACACAGCACAGATACGCAGTATTTT; CDR3 protein: CSSLVGAHSTDTQYF
D gene: TRBD1; J gene: TRBJ2-7; clone size: NA; V gene: TRBV9; CDR3 DNA: TGTGCCAGCAGCGTCAGTAGTAACGGGGACAGTGCCTCCTACAAGCAGTACTTC; CDR3 protein: CASSVSSNGDSASYKQYF
D gene: NA; J gene: TRBJ1-1; clone size: few; V gene: TRBV27; CDR3 DNA: TGTGCCACCTATCAGGGTGAAGCTTTCTTT; CDR3 protein: CATYQGEAFF
D gene: TRBD2; J gene: TRBJ2-1; clone size: NA; V gene: TRBV27; CDR3 DNA: TGTGCCAGCAGTCCCCTCCAAGCGGGGGGGGTCCTCAATGAGCAGTTCTTC; CDR3 protein: CASSPLQAGGVLNEQFF
D gene: NA; J gene: TRBJ1-2; clone size: many; V gene: TRBV5-5; CDR3 DNA: TGTGCCAGCAGCCCACCGGTGGGATTGGCTAACTATGGCTACACCTTC; CDR3 protein: CASSPPVGLANYGYTF
D gene: NA; J gene: TRBJ1-3; clone size: NA; V gene: TRBV7-9; CDR3 DNA: TGTGCCAGCAGCCCGGTGGGCGGAAACACCATATATTTT; CDR3 protein: CASSPVGGNTIYF
D gene: NA; J gene: TRBJ2-5; clone size: few; V gene: TRBV29-1; CDR3 DNA: TGCAGCGTTGGGCGTCAGCAAGAGACCCAGTACTTC; CDR3 protein: CSVGRQQETQYF
D gene: TRBD2; J gene: TRBJ2-1; clone size: few; V gene: TRBV6-6; CDR3 DNA: TGTGCCAGCAGTTACATACTAGCGGGAGGGCCCGGTGAGCAGTTCTTC; CDR3 protein: CASSYILAGGPGEQFF
D gene: NA; J gene: TRBJ2-3; clone size: NA; V gene: TRBV4-3; CDR3 DNA: TGCGCCAGCAGCCAAGATCTAGGTTCAGATACGCAGTATTTT; CDR3 protein: CASSQDLGSDTQYF
D gene: NA; J gene: TRBJ2-2; clone size: NA; V gene: TRBV10-3; CDR3 DNA: TGTGCCATCAGTCCCGGGACAAGGAACACCGGGGAGCTGTTTTTT; CDR3 protein: CAISPGTRNTGELFF
D gene: NA; J gene: TRBJ2-5; clone size: NA; V gene: TRBV5-1; CDR3 DNA: TGCGCCAGCAGCCGGGAGCCCAACCAAGAGACCCAGTACTTC; CDR3 protein: CASSREPNQETQYF
D gene: NA; J gene: TRBJ1-3; clone size: few; V gene: TRBV27; CDR3 DNA: TGTGCCAGCCGTCCGGCGGGCACCTTATCTGGAAACACCATATATTTT; CDR3 protein: CASRPAGTLSGNTIYF
D gene: NA; J gene: TRBJ2-6; clone size: few; V gene: TRBV28; CDR3 DNA: TGTGCCAGCAGTAAGTCTGGGGCCAACGTCCTGACTTTC; CDR3 protein: CASSKSGANVLTF
D gene: NA; J gene: TRBJ1-1; clone size: once; V gene: TRBV10-2; CDR3 DNA: TGCGCCAGCAGGACCGGGCCGTCGAACACTGAAGCTTTCTTT; CDR3 protein: CASRTGPSNTEAFF
D gene: TRBD1; J gene: TRBJ2-7; clone size: few; V gene: TRBV7-9; CDR3 DNA: TGTGCCTGCAGCTCTGGGACAGGGCGAAATTTCTACGAGCAGTACTTC; CDR3 protein: CACSSGTGRNFYEQYF
D gene: NA; J gene: TRBJ2-4; clone size: NA; V gene: TRBV20-1; CDR3 DNA: TGCAGTGCTAGAGGAACAGAAAACATTCAGTACTTC; CDR3 protein: CSARGTENIQYF
D gene: TRBD1; J gene: TRBJ2-7; clone size: few; V gene: TRBV5-1; CDR3 DNA: TGCGCCAGCAGTTTTTCGTCGACAGGGCTCTCCTACGAGCAGTACTTC; CDR3 protein: CASSFSSTGLSYEQYF
D gene: TRBD1; J gene: TRBJ2-5; clone size: once; V gene: TRBV12-3/TRBV12-4; CDR3 DNA: TGTGCCAGCAGCGGAATCAGGGGGCTTCGGGAGACCCAGTACTTC; CDR3 protein: CASSGIRGLRETQYF
D gene: TRBD1; J gene: TRBJ2-1; clone size: NA; V gene: TRBV9; CDR3 DNA: TGTGCCAGCAGCCTGTCCGGGACAGGGATCTACAATGAGCAGTTCTTC; CDR3 protein: CASSLSGTGIYNEQFF
D gene: NA; J gene: TRBJ2-1; clone size: few; V gene: TRBV19; CDR3 DNA: TGTGCCAGTAGTATAGATCGGCGGAGTAATGAGCAGTTCTTC; CDR3 protein: CASSIDRRSNEQFF
D gene: NA; J gene: TRBJ2-1; clone size: NA; V gene: TRBV10-2; CDR3 DNA: TGCGCCAGCAGTGCCGGGACGAGCACATTCAATGAGCAGTTCTTC; CDR3 protein: CASSAGTSTFNEQFF